One T cell receptor beta chain is described in this entry. Germline lookup yields CDR1 GTSNPN and CDR2 SVGIG (reference sequence). CDR3 length equals 13 residues. Trimming took off 2 bases at V and 10 bases at J, with 14 bases between the two ends. The data were taken from a study of blood T cell repertoires in COVID-19. Using immunoSEQ multiplex PCR, the repertoire was profiled, and TCRdb retains in-frame clones only, with some absent. The table records hundreds of thousands of clones, approximately 86% of them present only once. Sample: PBMCs or T cells enriched from blood (not recorded which). The TCR originated in a woman aged 60-75 years who had recovered from COVID-19. The chain combines TRBV30 with TRBJ1-4; D is unresolved. The CDR3 DNA reads as TGTGCCTGGAGTCCCCCGAGTCGAGGAAAACTGTTTTTT. It encodes CAWSPPSRGKLFF.